Listed below are T cell receptor beta chains from one sample, sequenced in a study of cytotoxic CD8 clonotypes in ibrutinib-treated CLL. Sequencing was performed with immunoSEQ multiplex PCR; in TCRdb, only in-frame clones are kept and a portion is missing. The sample consists of some 200,000 clones, approximately 79% of them appearing once. Source: PBMCs, taken after 12 months of ibrutinib treatment. The receptors were gathered from a human donor with chronic lymphocytic leukemia. CDR3s include the opening cysteine and the closing phenylalanine or tryptophan.

TRBV27,CASNRDRGRRQYF
TRBV25-1,CASSAQSYNEQFF
TRBV2,CASRLGSYSYEQYF
TRBV27,CASSDRDRVIYEQYF
TRBV28,CASNQLHQPQHF
TRBV27,CASSWGQGRNQPQHF
TRBV27,CASSIPDGNEQFF
TRBV27,CASRTGQFTYEQYF
TRBV12-5,CASGLDQGRDTQYF
TRBV6-6,CASSLEWNNEQFF
TRBV7-9,CASSLEASGAQYF
TRBV5-1,CASSLDTTGGVYGYTF
TRBV28,CASSLATGANVLTF
TRBV18,CASSPREGAFNSPLHF
TRBV6-1,CASSEEGLGYEQYF